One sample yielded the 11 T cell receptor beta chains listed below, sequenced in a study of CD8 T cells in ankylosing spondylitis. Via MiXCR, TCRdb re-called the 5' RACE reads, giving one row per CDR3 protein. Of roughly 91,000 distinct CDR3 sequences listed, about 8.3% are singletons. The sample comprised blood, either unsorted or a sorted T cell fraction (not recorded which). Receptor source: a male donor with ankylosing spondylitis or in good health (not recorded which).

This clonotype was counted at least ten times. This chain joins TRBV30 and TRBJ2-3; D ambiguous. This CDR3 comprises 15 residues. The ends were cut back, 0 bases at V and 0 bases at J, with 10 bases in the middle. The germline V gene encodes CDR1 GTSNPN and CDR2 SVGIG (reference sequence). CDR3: CAWSVGTTSTDTQYF. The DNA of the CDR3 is TGTGCCTGGAGTGTCGGAACTACTAGCACAGATACGCAGTATTTT.

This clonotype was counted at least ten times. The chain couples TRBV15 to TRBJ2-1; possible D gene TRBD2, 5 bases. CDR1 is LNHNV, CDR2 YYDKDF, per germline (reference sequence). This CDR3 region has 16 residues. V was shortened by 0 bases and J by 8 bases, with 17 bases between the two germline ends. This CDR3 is CATSREGLLGVDEQFF. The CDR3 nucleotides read TGTGCCACCAGCAGAGAGGGCCTCCTCGGGGTCGATGAGCAGTTCTTC.

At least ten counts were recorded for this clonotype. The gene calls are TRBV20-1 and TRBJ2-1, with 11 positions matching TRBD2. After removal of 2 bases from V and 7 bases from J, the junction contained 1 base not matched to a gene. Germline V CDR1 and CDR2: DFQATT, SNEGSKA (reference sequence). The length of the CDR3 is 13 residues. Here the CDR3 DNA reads TGCAGTGCTAGAACTAGCGGGGGAAATGAGCAGTTCTTC. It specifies CSARTSGGNEQFF.

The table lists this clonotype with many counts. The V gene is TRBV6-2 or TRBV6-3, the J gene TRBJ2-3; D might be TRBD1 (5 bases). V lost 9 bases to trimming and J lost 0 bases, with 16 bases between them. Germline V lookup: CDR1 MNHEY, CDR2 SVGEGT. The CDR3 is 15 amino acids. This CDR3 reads CASRLGPTSTDTQYF. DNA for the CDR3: TGTGCCAGTCGTTTGGGGCCGACTAGCACAGATACGCAGTATTTT.

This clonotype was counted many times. DNA for the CDR3: TGTGCCAGCAGCCCCCGGGACAGGGCATCCTACGAGCAGTACTTC. Translation: CASSPRDRASYEQYF. The chain employs TRBV13 and TRBJ2-7, with 9 bases fitting TRBD1. CDR3 length: 15 amino acids. CDR1 is PRHDT and CDR2 is FYEKMQ in the germline V gene (reference sequence). V lost 5 bases, J lost 1 base, and 6 bases stayed unmatched.

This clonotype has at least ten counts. The CDR3 nucleotides are TGTGCAATCCGGACTAGCGGGAGTGGGCAGTTCTTC. Amino acids: CAIRTSGSGQFF. This sequence joins TRBV12-3 or TRBV12-4 and TRBJ2-1; TRBD2 aligns across 13 bases. CDR3 length: 12 residues.

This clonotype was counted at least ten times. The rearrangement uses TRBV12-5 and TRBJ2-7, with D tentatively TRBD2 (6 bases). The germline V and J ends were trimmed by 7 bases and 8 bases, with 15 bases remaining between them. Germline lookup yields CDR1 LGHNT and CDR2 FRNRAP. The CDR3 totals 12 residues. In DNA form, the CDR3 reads TGTGCTAGTGCACCTCCGGGAGCCCAGCAGTACTTC. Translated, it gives CASAPPGAQQYF.

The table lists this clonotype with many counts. Here the CDR3 DNA reads TGTGCCAGCAGATCAGGGGTAGGGACAGATACGCAGTATTTT. Translation: CASRSGVGTDTQYF. This rearrangement joins TRBV7-2 to TRBJ2-3; maybe TRBD1 (6 bases). The CDR3 is made up of 14 amino acids. V was shortened by 6 bases and J by 3 bases, with 13 bases between the two germline ends. Germline-derived CDR1 and CDR2 are SGHTA and FQGNSA. The full variable domain, rest sourced from reference TRBV7-2 and TRBJ2-3, is GAGVSQSPSNKVTEKGKDVELRCDPISGHTALYWYRQSLGQGLEFLIYFQGNSAPDKSGLPSDRFSAERTGGSVSTLTIQRTQQEDSAVYLCASRSGVGTDTQYFGPGTRLTVL.

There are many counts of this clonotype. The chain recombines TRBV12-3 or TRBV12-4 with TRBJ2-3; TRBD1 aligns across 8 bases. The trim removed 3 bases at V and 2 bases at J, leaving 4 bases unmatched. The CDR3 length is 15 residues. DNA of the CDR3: TGTGCCAGCAGTTTCGCGACAGGGGCCACAGATACGCAGTATTTT. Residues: CASSFATGATDTQYF.

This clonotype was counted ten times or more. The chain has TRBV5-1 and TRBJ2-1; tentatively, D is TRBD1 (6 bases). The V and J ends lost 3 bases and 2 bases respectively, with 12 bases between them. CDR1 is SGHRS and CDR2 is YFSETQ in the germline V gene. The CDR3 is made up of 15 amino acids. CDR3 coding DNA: TGCGCCAGCAGCTCCGCAGGGGCACCCTACAATGAGCAGTTCTTC. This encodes CASSSAGAPYNEQFF.

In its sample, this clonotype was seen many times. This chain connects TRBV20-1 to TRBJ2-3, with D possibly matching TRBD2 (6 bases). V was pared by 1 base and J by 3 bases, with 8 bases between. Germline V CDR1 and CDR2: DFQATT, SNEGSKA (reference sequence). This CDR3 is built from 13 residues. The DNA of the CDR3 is TGCAGTGCTAGAGCCCTAGCGACAGATACGCAGTATTTT. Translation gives CSARALATDTQYF.